The present TCR beta chain was sequenced within a study of OX40 agonist ivuxolimab in advanced cancers. General study findings and limits: Antigen specificity of clonally expanded peripheral T cells was not established.

Germline V CDR1 and CDR2: SGHNT, YENEEA. Deletions cut 5 bases from V and 6 bases from J, with 17 bases between. This CDR3 spans 15 amino acids. The data were produced by immunoSEQ multiplex PCR, yet TCRdb's version contains in-frame clones alone and is incomplete. The data show some 62,000 clones, 84% seen once. Concerning this clone itself: What it recognizes is unknown.

This receptor was taken from an adult with an advanced solid tumor such as melanoma, head and neck, liver or kidney cancer. The rearrangement links TRBV11-3 to TRBJ2-1, with TRBD2 as a possible D gene (6 bases). The sequenced sample was CD4+ or CD8+ T cells sorted from blood, obtained in a trial of the OX40 agonist ivuxolimab. CDR3 bases: TGTGCCAGCAGCCCGACTAGTTCACGAGCCAATGAGCAGTTCTTC. It yields the protein CASSPTSSRANEQFF.